These T cell receptor beta chains were read from a single sample in a study of blood T cell repertoires in COVID-19. TCRdb's copy holds only in-frame clones and misses some; the assay was immunoSEQ multiplex PCR. The sample has 200,000 to 300,000 clones; roughly 80% are singletons. Sequencing was done on a sample of peripheral blood. Source of these receptors: an older woman with active or convalescent COVID-19. Each CDR3 is given with its conserved first and last residue. D genes are given only for firm matches. Size values are once, few and many counts, or a class for expanded clones, and some rows have none.

v_call	d_call	clone_size	j_call	cdr3_nt	cdr3_aa
TRBV2	TRBD1	-	TRBJ1-1	TGTGCCAGCAGCCGACAGGGCTCCGTAGGGGAAGCTTTCTTT	CASSRQGSVGEAFF
TRBV4-1	-	-	TRBJ2-7	TGCGCCAGCAGCCAAGAGCAAACAGGGAGCTCCTACGAGCAGTACTTC	CASSQEQTGSSYEQYF
TRBV25-1	-	-	TRBJ1-2	TGTGCCAGCTCCTTGACAGAGACCTTAGGCTACACCTTC	CASSLTETLGYTF
TRBV19	TRBD1	few	TRBJ1-4	TGTGCCAGTAGTAACCCGCCAGGGGGGGAAAAACTGTTTTTT	CASSNPPGGEKLFF
TRBV5-1	TRBD1	-	TRBJ1-4	TGCGCCAGCAGCTTGACGGCCGGGACAGGGCTTACTAATGAAAAACTGTTTTTT	CASSLTAGTGLTNEKLFF
TRBV6-6	-	-	TRBJ1-1	TGTGCCAGCAGTTACTCGAGGGGAGGTGTGGATGCTTTCTTT	CASSYSRGGVDAFF
TRBV18	-	-	TRBJ2-3	TGTGCCAGCCAAAGGACTATAAGCACAGATACGCAGTATTTT	CASQRTISTDTQYF
TRBV7-8	TRBD2	-	TRBJ2-7	TGTGCCAGCAGCCATCCGGGACTAGCGTCCTACGAGCAGTACTTC	CASSHPGLASYEQYF
TRBV7-6	TRBD2	many	TRBJ2-1	TGTGCCAGCAGCCCTGAGGGCGGGGGGGCCGATGAGCAGTTCTTC	CASSPEGGGADEQFF
TRBV19	TRBD1	-	TRBJ2-7	TGTGCCAGTAGTATTGGGTCGGACAGGGGGGACTACGAGCAGTACTTC	CASSIGSDRGDYEQYF
TRBV2	TRBD1	-	TRBJ2-7	TGTGCCAGCACCACGGGACAGGCCCTGAGCTCCTACGAGCAGTACTTC	CASTTGQALSSYEQYF
TRBV6-5	-	-	TRBJ1-1	TGTGCCAGCAGTTACTATGGACAGATGAACACTGAAGCTTTCTTT	CASSYYGQMNTEAFF
TRBV9	TRBD2	-	TRBJ2-2	TGTGCCAGCAGCGTAGATCCAGCGGGGCGCACCGGGGAGCTGTTTTTT	CASSVDPAGRTGELFF
TRBV3-1/TRBV3-2	TRBD1	-	TRBJ1-5	TGTGCCAGCAGCCTCGGACAGGGTGGGCAGCCCCAGCATTTT	CASSLGQGGQPQHF
TRBV11-2	TRBD2	once	TRBJ2-1	TGTGCCAGCAGCTTAGGCGGACTAGCACACTACAATGAGCAGTTCTTC	CASSLGGLAHYNEQFF
TRBV9	-	-	TRBJ2-7	TGTGCCAGCAGCGCCTTAGGGGGAGGGACAGGTTCTTGGGAGCAGTACTTC	CASSALGGGTGSWEQYF
TRBV3-1/TRBV3-2	-	-	TRBJ1-1	TGTGCCAGCAGCCAGTTCGACACAGGGAACACTGAAGCTTTCTTT	CASSQFDTGNTEAFF
TRBV7-9	-	-	TRBJ1-2	TGTGCCAGCAGCACTTCACAGGCCAGTGGCTACACCTTC	CASSTSQASGYTF
TRBV11-2	TRBD1	-	TRBJ1-1	TGTGCCAGCAGCTTTGGACAGGGGGACACTGAAGCTTTCTTT	CASSFGQGDTEAFF
TRBV6-5	-	once	TRBJ1-5	TGTGCCAGCAGCCCCACAGAAAATCAGCCCCAGCATTTT	CASSPTENQPQHF
TRBV19	-	-	TRBJ1-5	TGTGCCAGTATGGGCTGGGGCTGGGGCAATCAGCCCCAGCATTTT	CASMGWGWGNQPQHF
TRBV27	TRBD1	-	TRBJ2-1	TGTGCCAGCAGTCCGACAGGGGGCGGGACAGGTGAGCAGTTCTTC	CASSPTGGGTGEQFF
TRBV15	TRBD1	many	TRBJ1-5	TGTGCCACCAGCAGCATCCGACAGGGTCGAGGCAATCAGCCCCAGCATTTT	CATSSIRQGRGNQPQHF
TRBV23-1	TRBD2	-	TRBJ2-7	TGCGCCAGCAGTTCGGGACTAGCGGGGGGTATGTCCCCCCCAACCTACGAGCAGTACTTC	CASSSGLAGGMSPPTYEQYF
TRBV7-2	TRBD2	-	TRBJ2-7	TGTGCCAGCAGCCCGGGACTAAACTCCTACGAGCAGTACTTC	CASSPGLNSYEQYF
TRBV27	-	-	TRBJ1-6	TGTGCCAGCAGTCCGATGGCGGGGGCAGGGTCACCCCTCCACTTT	CASSPMAGAGSPLHF
TRBV19	-	-	TRBJ2-1	TGTGCCAGTAGTATAGAAAAGCGGATTTACAATGAGCAGTTCTTC	CASSIEKRIYNEQFF
TRBV27	TRBD1	-	TRBJ1-1	TGTGCCAGCAGTCCCCGGCCACCGGGACAGGGAGAAGCTTTCTTT	CASSPRPPGQGEAFF
TRBV5-1	-	-	TRBJ2-4	TGCGCCAGCGACCTTTCAAACAGAGCCAAAAACATTCAGTACTTC	CASDLSNRAKNIQYF
TRBV5-1	-	-	TRBJ1-5	TGCGCCAGCAGCACACAGGGACCCTATGGCAATCAGCCCCAGCATTTT	CASSTQGPYGNQPQHF
TRBV27	-	-	TRBJ2-1	TGTGCCAGCAGTTCCACAGGGGGGGGGTACAATGAGCAGTTCTTC	CASSSTGGGYNEQFF
TRBV3-1/TRBV3-2	TRBD1	-	TRBJ2-7	TGTGCGAGCAGTAGGGGGACAGGGGCCTACGAGCAGTACTTC	CASSRGTGAYEQYF
TRBV2	TRBD1	-	TRBJ1-5	TGTGCCAGCAGTCATGACAGGGGTGAGCCCCAGCATTTT	CASSHDRGEPQHF
TRBV19	-	-	TRBJ2-1	TGTGCCAGTAGTATAGATCGCGGTAGTGATTACAATGAGCAGTTCTTC	CASSIDRGSDYNEQFF
TRBV4-3	-	-	TRBJ1-1	TGCGCCAGCAGCCAAGAGAGTCAGGCCAACACTGAAGCTTTCTTT	CASSQESQANTEAFF
TRBV7-9	TRBD1	-	TRBJ2-7	TGTGCCAGCAGCCCTCGGACAGGGGGGGGCTACGAGCAGTACTTC	CASSPRTGGGYEQYF
TRBV7-2	TRBD1	-	TRBJ1-6	TGTGCCAGCAGCCCAAGGCAGGGGGCCTATAATTCACCCCTCCACTTT	CASSPRQGAYNSPLHF
TRBV6-5	-	few	TRBJ1-6	TGTGCCAGCAGCTCACAGGGTCCTAATTCACCCCTCCACTTT	CASSSQGPNSPLHF
TRBV4-1	-	-	TRBJ2-7	TGCGCCAGCAGCCCCCAGGTCAGGTCCTACGAGCAGTACTTC	CASSPQVRSYEQYF
TRBV12-5	TRBD1	once	TRBJ2-3	TGTGCTAGTGGTTTGGGACAGGGGGCAAGAGATACGCAGTATTTT	CASGLGQGARDTQYF
TRBV2	-	few	TRBJ2-7	TGTGCCAGCGGAGGCCCGGGACTCCAGTACTTC	CASGGPGLQYF
TRBV4-2	-	few	TRBJ2-2	TGTGCCAGCAGCCAAGATCTCAGGCTGGTTGGGCGCGGGGAGCTGTTTTTT	CASSQDLRLVGRGELFF
TRBV19	-	-	TRBJ1-2	TGTGCCAGTAGGCTCAGGGACTATGGCTACACCTTC	CASRLRDYGYTF
TRBV5-4	-	-	TRBJ2-3	TGTGCCAGCAGCTTGGCCGTGTCGGGGGGCCTCACAGATACGCAGTATTTT	CASSLAVSGGLTDTQYF